This TCR beta chain stems from a study of blood T cells in healthy people across ages. Broader study findings: The percentage of naive T cells correlated strongly with TCR beta diversity. It was held that diversity estimates obtained from one million T cells represented underestimates.

Germline V CDR1 and CDR2: DFQATT, SNEGSKA (reference sequence). Deletions cut 6 bases from V and 2 bases from J, with 22 bases between. There are 16 residues in the CDR3. This clonotype has a count of ten or more. The antigen remains undetermined. Through a sample-barcoded 5' primer and a J-beta primer mix, a second PCR was run for about 6 to 12 cycles. TCRdb passed the 5' RACE reads through MiXCR, listing each CDR3 protein once. The sample consists of about 1.6 million distinct CDR3 sequences, 30% to 40% of them appearing once. The rearrangement links TRBV20-1 to TRBJ2-5, with D tentatively TRBD2 (6 bases). This receptor was identified in a woman aged 25 to 39 in good health. The material sequenced was blood. The CDR3, as DNA: TGCAGTGCAAAGGACGGGGGTCGATCTAAACAAGAGACCCAGTACTTC. Translation: CSAKDGGRSKQETQYF.